This T cell receptor (beta chain) was captured in a study of cytomegalovirus exposure and HLA in healthy donors. A note on this clone: Its specificity is not known.

The study, taken as a whole, reports: Most of the CMV-associated TCR beta chains (in a later analysis) appeared to be HLA-restricted.

The PCR employed 60 Vbeta primers together with 13 Jbeta primers. Sequencing used immunoSEQ multiplex PCR; TCRdb keeps in-frame clones, though not all of them. The sample lists some 100,000 clones; around 68% were seen once. Material: PBMCs. The source is a woman aged 45-59 years in good health and CMV-seropositive.

The CDR3 region is CASSSDRDEKLFF. In DNA form, the CDR3 reads TGTGCCAGCAGCTCGGACAGAGATGAAAAACTGTTTTTT. The chain couples TRBV7-8 to TRBJ1-4, with D perhaps TRBD1 (6 bases). The CDR3 extends over 13 amino acids. Germline V gene sequence: CDR1 SGHVS, CDR2 FQNEAQ. The V end was cut by 4 bases, the J end by 6 bases, with 9 bases between. The complete variable domain, with remaining parts taken from reference TRBV7-8 and TRBJ1-4, reads GAGVSQSPRYKVAKRGQDVALRCDPISGHVSLFWYQQALGQGPEFLTYFQNEAQLDKSGLPSDRFFAERPEGSVSTLKIQRTQQEDSAVYLCASSSDRDEKLFFGSGTQLSVL.